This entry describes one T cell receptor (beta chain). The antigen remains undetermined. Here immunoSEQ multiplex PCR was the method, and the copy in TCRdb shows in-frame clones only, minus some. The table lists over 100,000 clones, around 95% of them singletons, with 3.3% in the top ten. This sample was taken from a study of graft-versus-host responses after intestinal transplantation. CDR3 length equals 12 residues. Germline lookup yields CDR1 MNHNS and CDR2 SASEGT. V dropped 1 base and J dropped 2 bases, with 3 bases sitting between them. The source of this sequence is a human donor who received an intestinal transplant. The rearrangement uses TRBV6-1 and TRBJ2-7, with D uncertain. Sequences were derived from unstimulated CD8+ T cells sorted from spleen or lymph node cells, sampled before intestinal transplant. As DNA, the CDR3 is TGTGCCAGCAGTGAAGGTACCTACGAGCAGTACTTC. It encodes CASSEGTYEQYF.